A single sample gave rise to the 12 T cell receptor beta chains below, sequenced in a study of PD-L1 blockade in urothelial cancer. As to time point: pretreatment peripheral blood. Assay used: immunoSEQ multiplex PCR; TCRdb lists only in-frame clones, some missing. The table shows fewer than 60,000 clones, with 84% occurring only once. The sample in question was PBMCs, obtained around atezolizumab (anti-PD-L1) treatment. All receptors come from a man in his fifties or sixties with urothelial cancer.

This clone was picked up a small number of times. The junction differs from germline at one of its ends, possibly a read error. This chain connects TRBV6-1 to TRBJ1-2; a possible D gene is TRBD1 (6 bases). This CDR3 is built from 11 residues. The germline V gene has CDR1 MNHNS and CDR2 SASEGT. The DNA for the CDR3 is TGTGCCAGCAGTGAAGCGGGGGCAACGCCCTTC. It encodes CASSEAGATPF.

V and J are TRBV6-6 and TRBJ1-6; no definite D call. Germline assignment: CDR1 MNHNY and CDR2 SVGAGI (reference sequence). V lost 4 bases and J lost 8, with 12 bases in between. There are 14 residues in the CDR3. The CDR3 sequence is CASSSGVRDSPLHF. CDR3 DNA: TGTGCCAGCAGTTCCGGGGTCAGAGATTCACCCCTCCACTTT.

V and J are TRBV6-1 and TRBJ2-7; no clear D. CDR1 and CDR2 from the germline V gene are MNHNS and SASEGT. Between the trimmed V and J ends, which lost 7 bases and 1 base, there was a span of 11 bases. The CDR3 sequence is 13 residues long. CDR3 coding DNA: TGTGCCAGCAAGGTTGGCGGTTCCTACGAGCAGTACTTC. Amino acid sequence: CASKVGGSYEQYF.

This clone was counted only a few times. This chain joins TRBV6-6 and TRBJ2-7; D gene ambiguous. The CDR3 contains 14 residues. Germline assignment: CDR1 MNHNY and CDR2 SVGAGI (reference sequence). Trimming pared 6 bases from V and 2 bases from J, leaving 14 bases between. The CDR3 region has the DNA TGTGCCAGCAGCGGTGGGCAGAAAGCCTACGAGCAGTACTTC. Its translation is CASSGGQKAYEQYF.

V is TRBV23-1 and J is TRBJ1-1; D gene uncertain. TRBV23-1 is reported as an ORF; its role is uncertain. The CDR3 consists of 17 residues. V gave up 0 bases and J gave up 0 bases, with 14 bases separating them. CDR3 nucleotide sequence: TGCGCCAGCAGTCAATCGATGAGGGAGCTAATGAACACTGAAGCTTTCTTT. Translating it yields CASSQSMRELMNTEAFF.

The chain combines TRBV4-3 with TRBJ2-7; 14 bases align to TRBD2. J was trimmed by 6 bases and V by 1 base; bases with no gene match: 8. CDR1 is LGHNA and CDR2 is YSLEER in the germline V gene. The length of the CDR3 is 17 residues. CDR3 nucleotide sequence: TGCGCCAGCAGCCAAGGCGCGGGACTAGCGGGAGTGGGCGAGCAGTACTTC. This gives the protein CASSQGAGLAGVGEQYF.

This clone has a single count. V usage is TRBV5-4 and J usage is TRBJ2-3; unclear D gene. V was trimmed by 4 bases and J by 1 base, leaving 13 bases between them. This CDR3 has 15 residues. Germline V gene sequence: CDR1 SGHNT, CDR2 YYREEE (reference sequence). The DNA of the CDR3 is TGTGCCAGCAGCGCAGGCCCCGTTGGCACAGATACGCAGTATTTT. This codes for CASSAGPVGTDTQYF. The variable domain in full, with the rest retrieved from reference TRBV5-4 and TRBJ2-3, is ETGVTQSPTHLIKTRGQQVTLRCSSQSGHNTVSWYQQALGQGPQFIFQYYREEENGRGNFPPRFSGLQFPNYSSELNVNALELDDSALYLCASSAGPVGTDTQYFGPGTRLTVL.

The V and J genes are TRBV27 and TRBJ1-2; tentatively, D is TRBD1 (6 bases). The CDR3 length is 13 residues. Per the germline V gene, CDR1 is MNHEY and CDR2 is SMNVEV (reference sequence). Trimming removed 6 bases from V and 5 bases from J, with 13 bases in between. The CDR3 region is CASRPQGEYGYTF. CDR3 DNA sequence: TGTGCCAGCAGACCACAGGGAGAATATGGCTACACCTTC.

J is TRBJ2-2 and V is TRBV4-3; 9 bases match TRBD2. Per germline, CDR1 LGHNA and CDR2 YSLEER. Trimming removed 1 base from V and 3 bases from J; junction bases left unmatched: 3. This CDR3 region has 16 residues. The CDR3 region has the DNA TGCGCCAGCAGCCAAGGGCTAGCGGGATACACCGGGGAGCTGTTTTTT. This codes for CASSQGLAGYTGELFF.

The rearrangement links TRBV6-1 to TRBJ2-3; 9 nucleotides align to TRBD2. The CDR3 runs to 17 residues. Per germline, CDR1 MNHNS and CDR2 SASEGT. J lost 0 bases, V lost 1 base, and 5 bases had no gene match. CDR3 loop: CASSEVASGMSTDTQYF. The CDR3 bases are TGTGCCAGCAGTGAAGTGGCTAGCGGGATGAGCACAGATACGCAGTATTTT.

The chain recombines TRBV5-1 with TRBJ2-1, with a possible D match to TRBD1 (6 bases). From germline, CDR1 is SGHRS and CDR2 YFSETQ. V was clipped by 0 bases and J by 5 bases, with 9 bases between them. CDR3 length: 14 residues. The CDR3 loop is CASSLGYRDNEQFF. CDR3 sequence (DNA): TGCGCCAGCAGCTTGGGCTACAGGGACAATGAGCAGTTCTTC.

V gene TRBV2 combines with J gene TRBJ1-2, with 7 bases lining up with TRBD1. The germline V gene has CDR1 SNHLY and CDR2 FYNNEI. The CDR3 extends over 14 amino acids. The V gene end was trimmed by 4 bases and the J gene end by 4 bases; junction bases not matched to a gene: 6. CDR3 region: CASSARQGPYGYTF. The DNA for the CDR3 is TGTGCCAGCAGTGCCCGACAGGGACCCTATGGCTACACCTTC.